One sample yielded the 26 T cell receptor beta chains listed below, sequenced in a study of blood T cell repertoires in COVID-19. The protocol was immunoSEQ multiplex PCR, while the TCRdb copy is restricted to in-frame clones and leaves out a portion. The table lists roughly 140,000 clones, roughly 80% of them singletons. Sample: peripheral blood. These receptors all stem from a human donor in a cohort sampled during active COVID-19.

The chain is built from TRBV5-6 and TRBJ1-3; 7 bases map to TRBD1. Germline-derived CDR1 and CDR2 are SGHDT and YYEEEE. J was trimmed by 4 bases and V by 4 bases; bases with no gene match: 8. This CDR3 contains 15 residues. The CDR3 DNA is TGTGCCAGCAGCCCCCGGGACAGAGCCGGAAACACCATATATTTT. Residues: CASSPRDRAGNTIYF.

The chain employs TRBV7-9 and TRBJ2-4; D is ambiguous. The germline V and J ends were trimmed by 5 bases and 7 bases, with 9 bases remaining between them. The CDR3 totals 12 residues. Per the germline V gene, CDR1 is SEHNR and CDR2 is FQNEAQ (reference sequence). DNA of the CDR3: TGTGCCAGCAGCCCTCCCCCGAACATTCAGTACTTC. Translated: CASSPPPNIQYF.

Turning to this clone: Other DNA sequences in this sample translate to the same CDR3. V and J are TRBV10-3 and TRBJ2-5, with D possibly matching TRBD1 (5 bases). CDR3 size: 16 residues. Germline values: CDR1 ENHRY, CDR2 SYGVKD. With 6 bases removed from V and 5 bases from J, the gap between germline ends came to 22 bases. This chain's CDR3 is CAISLYQGLVSETQYF. CDR3 in DNA: TGTGCCATCAGCCTATACCAGGGCTTGGTTTCGGAGACCCAGTACTTC.

CDR3 region: CASRGAGQGSVGELFF. The CDR3 DNA follows: TGTGCCAGCAGGGGCGCGGGACAGGGGTCGGTCGGGGAGCTGTTTTTT. The gene calls are TRBV25-1 and TRBJ2-2; 10 bases are a match to TRBD1. V gave up 6 bases and J gave up 7 bases; unmatched junction bases: 11. The CDR3 totals 16 residues. Germline assignment: CDR1 MGHDK and CDR2 SYGVNS.

The chain employs TRBV4-2 and TRBJ1-2; D ambiguous. Trimming removed 0 bases at V and 8 bases at J, with 16 bases between. This CDR3 region has 15 residues. Germline-derived CDR1 and CDR2 are LGHNA and YNFKEQ. The CDR3: CASSQEVEGLRGYTF. CDR3 DNA: TGTGCCAGCAGCCAAGAGGTAGAGGGCTTGAGGGGCTACACCTTC.

The rearrangement joins TRBV3-1 (or the pseudogene TRBV3-2) to TRBJ1-2, with D perhaps matching TRBD1 (5 bases). There are 15 residues in the CDR3. The germline V gene has CDR1 LGHDT and CDR2 YNNKEL (reference sequence). Trimming removed 0 bases at V and 4 bases at J, with 12 bases between. CDR3 region: CASSQDGAGSYGYTF. CDR3 in DNA: TGTGCCAGCAGCCAAGATGGGGCGGGATCCTATGGCTACACCTTC.

The chain links TRBV21-1 to TRBJ1-5. TRBV21-1 has pseudogene status. The CDR3 is made up of 15 amino acids. The CDR3 protein is CASSFKRELHQPQHF. CDR3 in DNA: TGTGCCAGCAGCTTTAAAAGGGAGTTGCATCAGCCCCAGCATTTT.

The V call is TRBV27, the J call TRBJ2-3; D is unclear. Deletions cut 3 bases from V and 6 bases from J, with 13 bases between. Germline values: CDR1 MNHEY, CDR2 SMNVEV (reference sequence). This CDR3 has 14 residues. The CDR3 protein is CASSFNRVLDTQYF. The CDR3 DNA is TGTGCCAGCAGTTTTAACCGGGTCCTGGATACGCAGTATTTT.

This clone has only a few counts. V usage is TRBV7-2 and J usage is TRBJ2-5; weak D call: TRBD2 (7 bases). The CDR3 consists of 15 residues. V was cut by 2 bases and J by 6 bases, with 16 bases left in between. CDR1 and CDR2 from the germline V gene are SGHTA and FQGNSA. DNA of the CDR3: TGTGCCAGCAGCTTATCTGGCGGGGGCACGAAGACCCAGTACTTC. Amino acid sequence: CASSLSGGGTKTQYF.

This rearrangement joins TRBV6-5 to TRBJ2-3; 7 bases match TRBD1. Unmatched junction bases numbered 9, after V lost 8 bases and J lost 1 base. Germline CDR1 MNHEY, CDR2 SVGAGI. The CDR3 is made up of 15 amino acids. The CDR3 is CASGVQGSGTDTQYF. For the CDR3, the DNA is TGTGCCAGCGGCGTACAGGGGTCGGGCACAGATACGCAGTATTTT.

The chain combines TRBV7-2 with TRBJ1-5, with D maybe TRBD1 (5 bases). The CDR3 runs to 16 residues. Deletions cut 2 bases from V and 2 bases from J, with 13 bases between. Germline CDR1 and CDR2: SGHTA and FQGNSA. In DNA form, the CDR3 reads TGTGCCAGCAGCTTACGCCTCGGGGGTGGCAATCAGCCCCAGCATTTT. Amino acids: CASSLRLGGGNQPQHF. The full variable domain, completed using reference TRBV7-2 and TRBJ1-5, is GAGVSQSPSNKVTEKGKDVELRCDPISGHTALYWYRQSLGQGLEFLIYFQGNSAPDKSGLPSDRFSAERTGGSVSTLTIQRTQQEDSAVYLCASSLRLGGGNQPQHFGDGTRLSIL.

The CDR3 sequence: CASSFQGSFRETQYF. CDR3 in DNA: TGTGCCAGCAGCTTTCAGGGTAGTTTTCGAGAGACCCAGTACTTC. The genes are TRBV7-2 and TRBJ2-5; a weak D match, TRBD1 (5 bases). CDR3 length equals 15 residues. V lost 3 bases and J 4 bases, leaving 15 bases between the germline ends. Germline V gene sequence: CDR1 SGHTA, CDR2 FQGNSA.

V gene TRBV11-3 combines with J gene TRBJ2-2; D not resolved. V lost 0 bases and J 4 bases, leaving 6 bases between the germline ends. The CDR3 length is 14 residues. Looked up from germline, CDR1 is SGHNT and CDR2 is YENEEA. The CDR3 DNA is TGTGCCAGCAGCTTAGATCCTGTCACCGGGGAGCTGTTTTTT. It yields the protein CASSLDPVTGELFF.

The V gene is TRBV29-1, the J gene TRBJ2-7; D is perhaps TRBD2 (5 bases). V lost 6 bases and J lost 5, with 14 bases in between. The CDR3 is made up of 12 amino acids. Germline values: CDR1 SQVTM, CDR2 ANQGSEA. The CDR3 here is CSVREWRDEQYF. The CDR3 bases are TGCAGCGTGCGAGAGTGGCGGGACGAGCAGTACTTC.

The chain carries TRBV3-1 (or the pseudogene TRBV3-2) and TRBJ2-7, with D perhaps TRBD1 (5 bases). This CDR3 has 13 amino acids. Trimming cost V 4 bases and J 2 bases, with 9 bases left between them. Germline V CDR1 and CDR2: LGHDT, YNNKEL (reference sequence). CDR3 amino acids: CASSRQGPYEQYF. The CDR3 DNA reads TGTGCCAGCAGCCGGCAGGGTCCCTACGAGCAGTACTTC.

The V and J genes are TRBV27 and TRBJ2-1; D gene unclear. The V and J ends lost 2 bases and 5 bases respectively, with 7 bases between them. Germline values: CDR1 MNHEY, CDR2 SMNVEV (reference sequence). This CDR3 has 13 amino acids. CDR3 residues: CASSLSVHNEQFF. CDR3 DNA sequence: TGTGCCAGCAGTTTAAGCGTCCACAATGAGCAGTTCTTC.

The chain has TRBV28 and TRBJ1-1; the D is unclear. V shed 3 bases and J shed 0 bases, with 5 bases lying between them. Germline CDR1 reads MDHEN; CDR2 reads SYDVKM. The CDR3 consists of 13 residues. The CDR3: CASSFNMNTEAFF. CDR3 bases: TGTGCCAGCAGTTTTAACATGAACACTGAAGCTTTCTTT.

The chain links TRBV29-1 to TRBJ2-4; 7 bases line up with TRBD1. CDR1 is SQVTM and CDR2 is ANQGSEA in the germline V gene. V shed 6 bases, J shed 0 bases, and the junction held 11 bases outside the gene matches. The CDR3 contains 16 residues. This CDR3 is CSVVLGTVLAKNIQYF. The CDR3 coding sequence is TGCAGCGTCGTTCTCGGGACAGTACTAGCCAAAAACATTCAGTACTTC.

This clone came up once. The chain carries TRBV6-5 and TRBJ2-5, with 7 bases identical to TRBD2. The ends lost 2 bases at V and 1 base at J; junction bases unmatched: 7. The CDR3 is 16 amino acids. From germline, CDR1 is MNHEY and CDR2 SVGAGI. CDR3 sequence: CASSYRLARFQETQYF. For the CDR3, the DNA is TGTGCCAGCAGTTACCGACTAGCAAGGTTCCAAGAGACCCAGTACTTC.

The J gene is TRBJ1-2, the V gene TRBV6-1, with D possibly matching TRBD1 (5 bases). The CDR3 runs 15 residues. From germline, CDR1 is MNHNS and CDR2 SASEGT. Trimming removed 0 bases from V and 3 bases from J, with 11 bases in between. The chain's CDR3 is CASSEAVTEYYGYTF. In DNA, the CDR3 is TGTGCCAGCAGTGAAGCGGTGACAGAGTACTATGGCTACACCTTC.

The J gene is TRBJ1-6, the V gene TRBV5-1; 7 nucleotides match TRBD1. Germline V gene lookup returns CDR1 SGHRS and CDR2 YFSETQ. V lost 3 bases, J lost 7 bases, and 7 bases stayed unmatched. The CDR3 totals 15 residues. In DNA, the CDR3 is TGCGCCAGCAGCTGGGCCGGGACAGTAAATTCACCCCTCCACTTT. It codes for CASSWAGTVNSPLHF.

V gene TRBV6-5 combines with J gene TRBJ1-6, with D uncertain. V was pared by 6 bases and J by 7 bases, with 13 bases between. This CDR3 contains 14 residues. Germline V lookup: CDR1 MNHEY, CDR2 SVGAGI. The CDR3 DNA reads TGTGCCAGCAGCTACGGCCAGGCCAATTCACCCCTCCACTTT. It encodes CASSYGQANSPLHF.

This sequence joins TRBV19 and TRBJ1-1; D unresolved. This CDR3 has 14 amino acids. V was cut by 3 bases and J by 4 bases, with 12 bases left in between. Germline assignment: CDR1 LNHDA and CDR2 SQIVND (reference sequence). CDR3 in amino acids: CASSIPRSGTEAFF. The CDR3, as DNA: TGTGCCAGTAGTATCCCCAGGTCCGGCACTGAAGCTTTCTTT.

The table lists this clone with many counts. The chain employs TRBV4-1 and TRBJ1-1; D is undetermined. The CDR3 extends over 15 amino acids. Germline-derived CDR1 and CDR2 are MGHRA and YSYEKL. The germline V and J ends were trimmed by 6 bases and 0 bases, with 14 bases remaining between them. CDR3 nucleotides: TGCGCCAGCAGGCATATTACCGGTGTGAACACTGAAGCTTTCTTT. Amino acid sequence: CASRHITGVNTEAFF.

The chain links TRBV6-2 or TRBV6-3 to TRBJ2-7, with a tentative D call TRBD1 (6 bases). V gave up 0 bases and J gave up 0 bases, with 6 bases separating them. CDR3 length equals 14 residues. CDR1 is MNHEY and CDR2 is SVGEGT in the germline V gene. The CDR3 bases are TGTGCCAGCAGTTACTCGGACAGCTCCTACGAGCAGTACTTC. Its protein is CASSYSDSSYEQYF.

V and J are TRBV6-4 and TRBJ2-1; 8 bases are a match to TRBD2. CDR3 length: 14 amino acids. V lost 2 bases to trimming and J lost 6 bases; unmatched junction nucleotides: 3. CDR1 is MRHNA, CDR2 SNTAGT, per germline. DNA of the CDR3: TGTGCCAGCAGTGACGGGACTAGAGGCAATGAGCAGTTCTTC. Translating it yields CASSDGTRGNEQFF.